The sequence of this T cell receptor beta chain was determined in a study of shared clonotypes between healthy human individuals. Overall study findings and caveats: Naive subsets tended to show greater estimated richness than memory subsets. Sampling included only blood; tissue repertoires likely differ.

The authors divided CD4+ cells into CD45RA+ naive and CD45RA-negative memory subsets. The germline CDR1 and CDR2 sequences are SQVTM and ANQGSEA. V was cut by 8 bases and J by 1 base, with 11 bases left in between. The CDR3 is 12 amino acids. Turning to this clone: Its specificity is not known.

Deep was the level at which the assay was run. Repertoires were generated with immunoSEQ multiplex PCR, while TCRdb's copy carries only in-frame clones and drops some. The repertoire includes some 2,000,000 clones, roughly 94% of them detected once, and under 0.15% sits in the top ten. The chain recombines TRBV29-1 with TRBJ1-1; the D gene is possibly TRBD1 (5 bases). This receptor was identified in a man younger than 30 in good health. The source material was naive CD4+ T cells sorted from blood. The subset: CD45RA+ positively selected. The CDR3 bases are TGCAGCATCAGGGAAGGGAACACTGAAGCTTTCTTT. Translating gives CSIREGNTEAFF.